This T cell receptor beta chain was recovered during a study of blood T cell repertoires in COVID-19. Whole-study context: Some COVID-19 samples were acute and others convalescent; all came from the United States, Italy and Spain. T cells, B-cell-depleted T cells, or PBMCs supplied cDNA or gDNA.

In the source study's methods: Estimation of nucleated cell counts relied on the amplification of reference gene primers. The protocol was immunoSEQ multiplex PCR, while the TCRdb copy is restricted to in-frame clones and leaves out a portion. For V, J and clone size, that table is used; D and trimming come from the DNA. Of 150,000 to 200,000 clones detected, 75% to 85% appear once; the ten largest clones hold under 13%. This clone has a count of ten or more. The receptor was derived from a human donor in a cohort sampled during active COVID-19. Material: peripheral blood.

CDR3: CASSWGDRVAYNEQFF. The CDR3 bases are TGTGCCAGCAGCTGGGGGGACAGGGTGGCCTACAATGAGCAGTTCTTC. The gene calls are TRBV5-8 and TRBJ2-1; TRBD1 matches 9 bases. CDR1 is SGHTS, CDR2 YDEGEE, per germline. Germline trimming cut 3 bases from V and 2 bases from J; bases unmatched to any gene: 6. The CDR3 sequence is 16 residues long.